This T cell receptor (beta chain) was recovered during a study of T cells in tuberculosis (dated by TCRdb to between 2017 and 2018). As for the study more broadly: In the study, CD1B tetramers and high-throughput TCR immunosequencing were combined to characterize T cells specific for the mycobacterial lipid antigen glucose monomycolate (GMM). With ten or so people per group, a South African clinical cohort compared IGRA-negative adolescents, IGRA-positive adolescents with latent tuberculosis, and adults with active tuberculosis.

V is shortened by 4 bases, J by 6 bases, and the region joining them spans 19 bases. The germline V gene encodes CDR1 SGHAT and CDR2 FQNNGV. Reading from cysteine to phenylalanine, the CDR3 counts 15 amino acids. Here the CDR3 DNA is all that survives: 45 bases in frame from base 1. The paper's findings and limits, for the study overall: A classifier using the diverse GMM-specific repertoire reached around 85% accuracy (AUROC approximately 0.9), compared with more than 65% accuracy using GEM motif frequencies. The smaller NN-distances in active tuberculosis patients were driven in part by shorter CDR3-alpha lengths, while the difference seen for TCR-beta was not statistically significant. Clinical samples were chosen by availability of cryopreserved specimens, and active tuberculosis cases were adults while controls were adolescents. Compared with IGRA-negative controls, TCR-alpha repertoires from active tuberculosis had smaller mean NN-distances to GMM-specific TCRs, which suggests clonal expansion of these TCRs.

As regards this clone: It has no known antigen specificity. Qualities for individual bases were not recorded, and no much larger clone is one base off.

The immunoSEQ multiplex PCR assay was used to generate TCR libraries, with TCR-beta and/or TCR-alpha/delta assays applied to each sample. The amplified TCR libraries were sequenced on the Illumina high-throughput platform. For the original study's pipeline: Clustering and dimensionality reduction were performed using pairwise TCRdist distances among GMM-specific receptors from ex vivo sorted or in vitro expanded T cells. Each clinical repertoire was assigned a mean NN-distance score, defined as the average TCRdist to the nearest 10% of tetramer-positive reference sequences. GEM TCR motif frequency was computed as the fraction of unique TCRs matching known GEM sequences by V/J usage and CDR3 length. Linear discriminant analysis with leave-one-out cross-validation, implemented in scikit-learn, was used to classify active tuberculosis. Held by TCRdb, this immuneACCESS table contains in-frame sequences only and omits some clones. Under half of the omission traces to an unresolved V gene where checked; the cause of the rest is unknown. D and trimming were read from the DNA, whereas the V and J calls and clone size are those reported in that table. The sample table holds 37,000 or so clones, of which around 92% were seen once. The top ten constitute 9.5% to 13% of the sample.

At study entry, a tuberculin skin test and the QuantiFERON-TB GOLD In-Tube IGRA were used to screen adolescents for latent tuberculosis infection. Immunosequencing was performed on unsorted cryopreserved PBMC, with 75,000 to 100,000 T cells per clinical donor covered on average. Eleven high schools in the Worcester region of the Western Cape, South Africa, served as enrollment sites for adolescents aged 12 to 18 years. Approximately 10 adolescents infected with M. tuberculosis and approximately 10 uninfected adolescents were chosen and matched for age and sex. PBMC from adolescents were isolated by density centrifugation from freshly drawn heparinized blood and then cryopreserved.

The rearranged segments are TRBV11-2 and TRBJ2-7, with the D gene too uncertain to name. Material: PBMCs. The clonotype was recovered from a donor between 10 and 29 years old with latent tuberculosis or without tuberculosis infection. Some clones in this sample may be carry-over from other donors' samples. The sequenced DNA is TGTGCCAGCAGCTATTCTCAGGCTTCTACCGTCGAGCAGTACTTC. This yields the protein CASSYSQASTVEQYF.